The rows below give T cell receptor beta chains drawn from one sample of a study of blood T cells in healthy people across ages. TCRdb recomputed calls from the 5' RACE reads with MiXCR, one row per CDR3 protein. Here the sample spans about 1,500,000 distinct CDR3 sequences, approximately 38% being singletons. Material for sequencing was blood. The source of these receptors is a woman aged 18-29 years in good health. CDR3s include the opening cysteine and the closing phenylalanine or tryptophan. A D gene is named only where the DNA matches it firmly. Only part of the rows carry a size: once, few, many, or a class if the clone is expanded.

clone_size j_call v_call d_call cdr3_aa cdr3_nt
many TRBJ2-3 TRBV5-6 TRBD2 CASSPRLAGRDTQYF TGTGCCAGCAGCCCTCGACTAGCGGGGAGGGATACGCAGTATTTT
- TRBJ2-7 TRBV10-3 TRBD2 CATTQIASGRDEQYF TGTGCCACCACCCAGATAGCTAGCGGTCGGGACGAGCAGTACTTC
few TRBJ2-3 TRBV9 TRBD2 CASSAGTSGNTDTQYF TGTGCCAGCAGTGCCGGGACTAGCGGAAACACAGATACGCAGTATTTT
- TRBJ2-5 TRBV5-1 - CASSLEWGSSETQYF TGCGCCAGCAGCTTGGAATGGGGGAGTTCAGAGACCCAGTACTTC
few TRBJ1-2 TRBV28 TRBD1 CASSPRGHLSYGYTF TGTGCCAGCAGCCCTAGGGGGCATCTTAGCTATGGCTACACCTTC
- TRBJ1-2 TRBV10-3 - CAISERQVDGYTF TGTGCCATCAGTGAGCGACAGGTGGATGGCTACACCTTC
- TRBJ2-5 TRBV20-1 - CSARSLERETQYF TGCAGTGCTAGAAGTCTGGAAAGAGAGACCCAGTACTTC
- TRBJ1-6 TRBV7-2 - CASSSGGAGNSPLHF TGTGCCAGCAGCAGTGGGGGCGCGGGGAATTCACCCCTCCACTTT
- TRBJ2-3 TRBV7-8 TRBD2 CASSPLASGADTQYF TGTGCCAGCAGCCCCCTGGCTAGCGGTGCAGATACGCAGTATTTT
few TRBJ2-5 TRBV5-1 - CASSLAGTGGSTETQYF TGCGCCAGCAGCTTGGCCGGTACCGGGGGAAGTACGGAGACCCAGTACTTC
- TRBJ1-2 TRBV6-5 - CASSYSDGSVYGYTF TGTGCCAGCAGTTACTCTGACGGTTCAGTCTATGGCTACACCTTC
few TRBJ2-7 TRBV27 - CASSSTLHEQYF TGTGCCAGCAGCTCAACTCTGCACGAGCAGTACTTC
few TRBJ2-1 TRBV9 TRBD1 CASSARDREANEQFF TGTGCCAGCAGCGCCCGGGACAGGGAGGCCAATGAGCAGTTCTTC
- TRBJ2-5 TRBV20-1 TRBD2 CSARGRLAGGHNEQYF TGCAGTGCTAGGGGCCGACTAGCGGGGGGACACAATGAGCAGTACTTC
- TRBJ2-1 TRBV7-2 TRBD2 CASSSTSGIENEQFF TGTGCCAGCAGCTCGACTAGCGGGATAGAAAATGAGCAGTTCTTC
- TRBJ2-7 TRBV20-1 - CSARGLVYEQYF TGCAGTGCTAGGGGGCTAGTCTACGAGCAGTACTTC
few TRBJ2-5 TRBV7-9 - CASSLKGQINEQYF TGTGCCAGCAGCTTAAAAGGACAGATCAATGAGCAGTACTTC
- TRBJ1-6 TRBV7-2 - CASSLEGSPVPLHF TGTGCCAGCAGCTTAGAAGGGTCGCCAGTGCCCCTCCACTTT
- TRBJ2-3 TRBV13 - CASSLVGAADTQYF TGTGCCAGCAGCTTAGTAGGGGCCGCAGATACGCAGTATTTT
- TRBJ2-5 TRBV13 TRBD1 CASSLTGTGIETQYF TGTGCCAGCAGCTTAACCGGGACAGGGATAGAGACCCAGTACTTC
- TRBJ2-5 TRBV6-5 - CASSPLDSPRLETQYF TGTGCCAGCAGCCCTCTGGACAGCCCAAGACTGGAGACCCAGTACTTC
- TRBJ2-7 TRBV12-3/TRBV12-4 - CASSPIHSQGTDNEQYF TGTGCCAGCAGTCCTATCCATTCACAGGGAACCGACAATGAGCAGTACTTC
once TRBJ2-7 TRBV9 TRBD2 CACMSSGSSYEQYF TGTGCCTGCATGTCAAGCGGGAGCTCCTACGAGCAGTACTTC
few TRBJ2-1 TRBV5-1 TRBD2 CASSLIAGGSYSEQFF TGCGCCAGCAGCTTGATAGCGGGAGGGAGTTACAGTGAGCAGTTCTTC
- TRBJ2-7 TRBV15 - CATSRGFEAGYSYEQYF TGTGCCACCAGCAGAGGTTTTGAAGCGGGTTACTCCTACGAGCAGTACTTC
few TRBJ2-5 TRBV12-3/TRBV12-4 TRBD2 CASSLMGTGGVTQYF TGTGCCAGCAGTTTAATGGGAACGGGAGGTGTGACCCAGTACTTC
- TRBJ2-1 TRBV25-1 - CASQAGEQFF TGTGCCAGCCAAGCAGGCGAGCAGTTCTTC
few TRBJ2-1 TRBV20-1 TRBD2 CSALRAGDLYNEQFF TGCAGTGCTCTTCGAGCGGGGGATCTCTACAATGAGCAGTTCTTC
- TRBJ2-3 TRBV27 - CASSLPSRLTDTQYF TGTGCCAGCAGTTTACCCTCAAGACTCACAGATACGCAGTATTTT
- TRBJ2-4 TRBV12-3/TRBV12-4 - CASSLGGPYPKNIQYF TGTGCCAGCAGTTTAGGAGGGCCTTATCCCAAAAACATTCAGTACTTC
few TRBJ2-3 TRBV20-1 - CSGQPTDTQYF TGCAGTGGCCAGCCCACAGATACGCAGTATTTT
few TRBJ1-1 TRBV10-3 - CATVLGVLLAEAFF TGTGCCACCGTCCTCGGGGTTTTGCTGGCTGAAGCTTTCTTT
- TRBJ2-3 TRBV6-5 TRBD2 CASKELAGVTDTQYF TGTGCCAGCAAGGAACTAGCGGGGGTCACAGATACGCAGTATTTT
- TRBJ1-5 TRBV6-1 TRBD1 CASIRTGSGFNQPQHF TGTGCCAGCATCCGGACAGGGAGCGGTTTCAATCAGCCCCAGCATTTT
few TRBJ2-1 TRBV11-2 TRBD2 CASSLTGGSYYNEQFF TGTGCCAGCAGCTTAACGGGCGGGAGCTACTACAATGAGCAGTTCTTC
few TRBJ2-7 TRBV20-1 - CSASGQTTYEQYF TGCAGTGCGTCCGGACAGACGACCTACGAGCAGTACTTC
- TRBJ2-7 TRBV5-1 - CASSNGPDYEQYF TGCGCCAGCAGCAACGGCCCAGATTACGAGCAGTACTTC
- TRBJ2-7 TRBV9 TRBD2 CASNLAGETYEQYF TGTGCCAGCAACCTAGCGGGAGAGACCTACGAGCAGTACTTC
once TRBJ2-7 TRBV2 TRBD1 CASSGGDRRRPYEQYF TGTGCCAGCAGTGGAGGGGACAGACGAAGACCCTACGAGCAGTACTTC
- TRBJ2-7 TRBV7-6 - CASSLVDSEQYF TGTGCCAGCAGCTTAGTCGACAGTGAGCAGTACTTC
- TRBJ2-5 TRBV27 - CASSFRLQETQYF TGTGCCAGCAGTTTCCGGCTCCAAGAGACCCAGTACTTC
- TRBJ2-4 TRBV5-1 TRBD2 CASSFVAASGGDIQYF TGCGCCAGCAGCTTTGTCGCGGCTAGCGGTGGGGACATTCAGTACTTC
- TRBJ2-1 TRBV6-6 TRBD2 CASSTGTSGSSYEQFF TGTGCCAGCAGTACCGGGACTAGCGGGAGCTCCTACGAGCAGTTCTTC
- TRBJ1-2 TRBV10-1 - CASSETGTPYGYTF TGCGCCAGCAGTGAGACCGGGACGCCCTATGGCTACACCTTC
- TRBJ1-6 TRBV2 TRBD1 CASSNRGQSNSPLHF TGTGCCAGCAGTAACAGGGGACAAAGTAATTCACCCCTCCACTTT
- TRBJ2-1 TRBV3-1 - CASSHPLPPHYNEQFF TGTGCCAGCAGCCATCCATTGCCGCCCCACTACAATGAGCAGTTCTTC
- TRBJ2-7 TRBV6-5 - CASSLRHLSSYERYF TGTGCCAGCAGCCTTCGGCATCTTAGCTCCTACGAGCGGTACTTC
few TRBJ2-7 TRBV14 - CASSRELYGAYF TGTGCCAGCAGTCGAGAATTGTATGGAGCGTACTTC
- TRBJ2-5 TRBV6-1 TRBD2 CACSGRLAGGILKETQYF TGTGCCTGCAGTGGAAGACTAGCGGGGGGGATCTTAAAAGAGACCCAGTACTTC
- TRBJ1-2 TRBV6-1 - CASSESGGGYTF TGTGCCAGCAGTGAGTCCGGGGGAGGCTACACCTTC
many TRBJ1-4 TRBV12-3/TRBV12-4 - CASTLGGNEKLFF TGTGCCAGCACCCTTGGGGGAAATGAAAAACTGTTTTTT
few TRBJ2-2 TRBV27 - CASTRVVGPLAGELFF TGTGCCAGCACTCGGGTAGTTGGGCCCTTAGCCGGGGAGCTGTTTTTT
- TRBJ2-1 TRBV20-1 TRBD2 CSARLIRDYADEQFF TGCAGTGCTAGACTAATCCGGGACTACGCTGATGAGCAGTTCTTC